This T cell receptor (beta chain) was profiled in a study of Graves' ophthalmopathy and Graves' hyperthyroidism. The CDR3 runs 13 residues. Germline V lookup: CDR1 GTSNPN, CDR2 SVGIG (reference sequence). V gave up 3 bases and J gave up 2 bases, with 11 bases separating them. On this clonotype: The antigen remains unidentified.

CDR3 regions of TCR beta were amplified from RNA transcripts. Second-round multiplex PCR came after first-round RT-PCR with HTBI primers. TCRdb fed the multiplex PCR reads into MiXCR, producing one record per CDR3 protein. The table lists over 500,000 distinct CDR3 sequences, 20% to 25% of them singletons. Broader study findings: Most expanded thyroid clonotypes above 0.001 frequency also appeared in blood. Ophthalmopathy could be told apart from stable hyperthyroidism by a 13-signature model (about 88% sensitivity, around 79% specificity).

Sequences were obtained from peripheral blood. The TCR sequence derives from a woman aged 18-29 years with stable Graves' hyperthyroidism. Some clones in this sample may be carry-over from other donors' samples. The rearrangement joins TRBV30 to TRBJ2-7; D is possibly TRBD1 (6 bases). The CDR3 DNA reads as TGTGCCTGGAGCCCCGACAGGACCTACGAGCAGTACTTC. Its protein is CAWSPDRTYEQYF.